This T cell receptor beta chain is from a study of blood T cells in healthy people across ages. The study's findings and limits: Naive CD4+ cells and diversity were both higher in long-lived donors than in aged donors.

Comments on this clonotype: Its matching antigen is unknown.

The V gene lost 2 bases and the J gene lost 6 bases, with 9 bases spanning the gap. Germline V gene data show CDR1 as SGHNT and CDR2 as YYREEE (reference sequence). This CDR3 is built from 13 residues. The authors ran a second PCR of roughly 6 to 12 cycles using a sample-barcoded 5' primer and a J-beta primer mix. The template-switch adaptor, which had 12 random nucleotides, put a tag on each cDNA molecule. MiXCR, run by TCRdb on the 5' RACE reads, gives a single entry per CDR3 protein. This table holds 2 million or so distinct CDR3 sequences, just under 50% found once. Sequenced input: blood. The rearrangement uses TRBV5-4 and TRBJ2-4, with a possible D match to TRBD1 (5 bases). The receptor comes from a woman aged 40 to 55 in good health. The CDR3 reads CASSFAGINIQYF. CDR3 DNA sequence: TGTGCCAGCAGCTTCGCAGGGATAAACATTCAGTACTTC.